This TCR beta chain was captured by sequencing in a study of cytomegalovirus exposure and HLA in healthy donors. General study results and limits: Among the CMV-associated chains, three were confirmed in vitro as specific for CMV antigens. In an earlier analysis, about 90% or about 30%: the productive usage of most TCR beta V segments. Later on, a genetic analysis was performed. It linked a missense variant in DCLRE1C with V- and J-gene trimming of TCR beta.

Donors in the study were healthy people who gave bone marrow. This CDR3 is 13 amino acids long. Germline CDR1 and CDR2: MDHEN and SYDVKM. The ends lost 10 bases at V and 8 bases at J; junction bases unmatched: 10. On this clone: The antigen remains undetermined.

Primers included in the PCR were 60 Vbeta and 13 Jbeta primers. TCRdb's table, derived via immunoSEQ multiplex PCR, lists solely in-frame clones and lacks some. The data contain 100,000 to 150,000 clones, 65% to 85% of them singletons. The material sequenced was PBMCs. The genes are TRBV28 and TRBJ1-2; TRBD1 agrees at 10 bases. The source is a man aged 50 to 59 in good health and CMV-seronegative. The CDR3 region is CAIGQGGPRGYTF. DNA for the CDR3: TGTGCCATTGGACAGGGGGGGCCGAGGGGCTACACCTTC.